This section outlines one TCR beta chain sequence together with its context. The data are from a study of CD39 and CD103 CD8 tumor-infiltrating T cells. The overall study: Comparisons covered HPV-positive and HPV-negative HNSCC, ovarian cancer and melanoma patients.

Measured with immunoSEQ multiplex PCR; TCRdb has only the in-frame clones, and not every one. The sample contains about 17,000 clones, over 80% of which appear only once. The germline V and J ends were trimmed by 3 bases and 1 base, with 9 bases remaining between them. Germline values: CDR1 MDHEN, CDR2 SYDVKM. The length of the CDR3 is 15 residues. For tumor-infiltrating lymphocytes, EpCAM beads were added to negative-selection T-cell enrichment of thawed cells. Sorted memory CD8 cells were CD8+CD4-CD45RA-, regardless of CCR7. The TCR sequence derives from a human donor with head and neck squamous cell carcinoma. J is TRBJ1-4 and V is TRBV28, with D possibly being TRBD1 (6 bases). Sequencing input: CD8+ T cells sorted from blood. As for subset: total memory CD8 T cells (CD45RA-CCR7+/-) from blood or uninvolved lymph node. CDR3 region: CASSFPGQTNEKLFF. The CDR3, as DNA: TGTGCCAGCAGTTTTCCGGGACAAACTAATGAAAAACTGTTTTTT. The full variable domain, rest sourced from reference TRBV28 and TRBJ1-4, is DVKVTQSSRYLVKRTGEKVFLECVQDMDHENMFWYRQDPGLGLRLIYFSYDVKMKEKGDIPEGYSVSREKKERFSLILESASTNQTSMYLCASSFPGQTNEKLFFGSGTQLSVL.